A selection of T cell receptor beta chains follows, all from one sample in a study of T-cell memory formation after mild COVID-19. TCRdb independently ran MiXCR on the 5' RACE reads; one entry per CDR3 protein. Of about 390,000 distinct CDR3 sequences listed, about 15% are singletons. Sequenced material: PBMCs or a T cell subset sorted from them (not recorded which). Every receptor here comes from a man between 18 and 35 years old who had mild COVID-19 (a few samples of this study predate the infection). Cell type and time point are not known. Each CDR3 is given with its conserved first and last residue. Fields, in order: D gene, V gene, CDR3 protein. The D gene is left open where the match is weak.

D gene: .
V gene: TRBV4-3
CDR3 protein: CASSQGGRGTEAFF

D gene: TRBD2
V gene: TRBV5-1
CDR3 protein: CASSGGLAGGETQYF

D gene: .
V gene: TRBV5-1
CDR3 protein: CASSLEGSNQPQHF

D gene: .
V gene: TRBV27
CDR3 protein: CASSSPGTGGNTIYF

D gene: TRBD1
V gene: TRBV4-1
CDR3 protein: CASSLGTGATYEQYF

D gene: .
V gene: TRBV28
CDR3 protein: CASSDTDTQYF

D gene: TRBD1
V gene: TRBV20-1
CDR3 protein: CSGRRDRGYEQYF

D gene: .
V gene: TRBV7-2
CDR3 protein: CASSSSLGGELFF

D gene: .
V gene: TRBV7-2
CDR3 protein: CASGVPGTVIPYTF

D gene: TRBD1
V gene: TRBV7-2
CDR3 protein: CASSLTRQGGRSYEQYF

D gene: .
V gene: TRBV5-1
CDR3 protein: CASSLDRQSETQYF

D gene: .
V gene: TRBV5-6
CDR3 protein: CASRGWTASGYTF

D gene: .
V gene: TRBV9
CDR3 protein: CASSVGGGSIYEQYF

D gene: TRBD1
V gene: TRBV5-1
CDR3 protein: CASSFTGAPYEQYF